This T cell receptor beta chain was found in a study of beta chain features in type 1 diabetes. Study-wide points: Shorter TCRB CDR3s, moderately but significantly so, marked every one of the four CD4+ subsets in Type 1 diabetes patients. PCR might preferentially amplify shorter templates, equally in patients and controls.

The authors reverse transcribed all of the isolated RNA, so sequencing captured expressed TCRB transcripts. Repertoires were generated with immunoSEQ multiplex PCR, while TCRdb's copy carries only in-frame clones and drops some. The sample lists nearly 350,000 clones, around 9.7% occurring once. This clone has a handful of counts. Its matching antigen is unknown. Germline V CDR1 and CDR2: SGHTA, FQGNSA. Trimming cost V 5 bases and J 4 bases, with 12 bases left between them. The CDR3 consists of 14 residues. Naive, central memory, regulatory and stem cell-like memory cells within the CD4+ compartment were sorted using CD45RO/CCR7/CD25/CD127/CD95/CD27.

The chain couples TRBV7-2 to TRBJ1-3, with D uncertain. Sequencing was done on a sample of central memory CD4+ T cells from blood. The sequence came from a man aged 25-40 years with type 1 diabetes. CDR3 in amino acids: CASSLRVGGNTIYF. In DNA, the CDR3 is TGTGCCAGCAGCCTTAGGGTAGGCGGAAACACCATATATTTT.